These 29 T cell receptor beta chains were sequenced from one sample in a study of blood T cells in healthy people across ages. The second PCR ran about 6 to 11 cycles with a sample-barcoded 5' primer and J-beta primers. TCRdb passed the 5' RACE reads through MiXCR, listing each CDR3 protein once. The table lists some 900,000 distinct CDR3 sequences, roughly 43% of them singletons. The specimen sequenced was blood. The source of these receptors is a man aged 25-45 years in good health.

The V and J genes are TRBV6-4 and TRBJ1-1; D possibly corresponds to TRBD1 (5 bases). Trimming removed 0 bases from V and 3 bases from J, with 11 bases in between. The CDR3 spans 15 residues. The germline gives CDR1 MRHNA, CDR2 SNTAGT. The CDR3, as DNA: TGTGCCAGCAGTGACTCAATGGGGGGTGACACTGAAGCTTTCTTT. This translates into CASSDSMGGDTEAFF.

This chain joins TRBV24-1 and TRBJ1-6; 7 bases match TRBD1. The CDR3 loop spans 14 amino acids. Germline loops: CDR1 KGHDR, CDR2 SFDVKD. Unmatched junction bases numbered 0, after V lost 3 bases and J lost 5 bases. The CDR3 bases are TGTGCCACCAGTGATGGGACAGATAATTCACCCCTCCACTTT. Its translation: CATSDGTDNSPLHF.

The CDR3: CSARDTVLGDKETQYF. CDR3 nucleotide sequence: TGCAGTGCTAGAGATACGGTGTTAGGGGACAAAGAGACCCAGTACTTC. This chain joins TRBV20-1 and TRBJ2-5; weak D call: TRBD1 (6 bases). Germline values: CDR1 DFQATT, CDR2 SNEGSKA (reference sequence). The CDR3 covers 16 residues. The ends were cut back, 0 bases at V and 3 bases at J, with 17 bases in the middle.

This chain links TRBV3-1 with TRBJ1-1; D gene unclear. Germline CDR1 reads LGHDT; CDR2 reads YNNKEL (reference sequence). The V end was cut by 2 bases, the J end by 4 bases, with 5 bases between. This CDR3 is built from 12 residues. The CDR3 loop is CASSQNPTEAFF. The CDR3 nucleotides are TGTGCCAGCAGCCAAAACCCCACTGAAGCTTTCTTT.

Only a few counts were recorded for this clonotype. The V call is TRBV18, the J call TRBJ2-3; 9 bases are a match to TRBD1. V gave up 3 bases and J gave up 4 bases; unmatched junction bases: 8. This CDR3 region has 16 residues. Germline values: CDR1 KGHSH, CDR2 LQKENI. The CDR3 DNA follows: TGTGCCAGCTCACCTTCCTTGGGACAGGGCCCAGATACGCAGTATTTT. Its translation: CASSPSLGQGPDTQYF.

The gene calls are TRBV7-9 and TRBJ2-3, with a possible D match to TRBD1 (5 bases). The V and J ends lost 4 bases and 1 base respectively, with 12 bases between them. Looked up from germline, CDR1 is SEHNR and CDR2 is FQNEAQ (reference sequence). The CDR3 is made up of 15 amino acids. CDR3 in DNA: TGTGCCAGCAGCTCAACGATAGGGGGCACAGATACGCAGTATTTT. Encoded protein: CASSSTIGGTDTQYF.

J is TRBJ2-3 and V is TRBV6-4, with a possible D match to TRBD2 (6 bases). The V end was cut by 3 bases, the J end by 4 bases, with 17 bases between. Germline assignment: CDR1 MRHNA and CDR2 SNTAGT. This CDR3 spans 16 amino acids. The chain's CDR3 is CASSEAGSGGADTQYF. The CDR3 DNA follows: TGTGCCAGCAGTGAAGCCGGCAGCGGAGGGGCAGATACGCAGTATTTT.

The V and J genes are TRBV5-1 and TRBJ2-7; TRBD1 matches 8 bases. Germline assignment: CDR1 SGHRS and CDR2 YFSETQ. After removal of 0 bases from V and 6 bases from J, the junction contained 11 bases not matched to a gene. This CDR3 is 16 amino acids long. The CDR3 loop reads CASSLGTGRLYGEQYF. The DNA for the CDR3 is TGCGCCAGCAGCTTGGGGACAGGGAGGTTATATGGCGAGCAGTACTTC.

This clonotype was seen repeatedly, ten times or more. This chain links TRBV6-4 with TRBJ2-1; 11 nucleotides align to TRBD2. V lost 3 bases to trimming and J lost 5 bases; unmatched junction nucleotides: 3. This CDR3 is built from 15 residues. Germline CDR1 is MRHNA and CDR2 is SNTAGT. CDR3 coding DNA: TGTGCCAGCAGTGATGGGACTAGCGGAAACAATGAGCAGTTCTTC. Protein sequence: CASSDGTSGNNEQFF.

This clonotype was detected a few times. This chain links TRBV12-3 or TRBV12-4 with TRBJ2-7; 11 nucleotides align to TRBD2. Trimming removed 2 bases from V and 0 bases from J; junction bases left unmatched: 6. This CDR3 has 17 residues. The CDR3 region has the DNA TGTGCCAGCAGTTTAACCCGACTAGCGGGGAGCTCCTACGAGCAGTACTTC. Residues: CASSLTRLAGSSYEQYF.

The gene calls are TRBV15 and TRBJ2-7, with TRBD1 matching 9 bases. The trim removed 0 bases at V and 6 bases at J, leaving 6 bases unmatched. Germline loops: CDR1 LNHNV, CDR2 YYDKDF (reference sequence). This CDR3 spans 15 amino acids. The CDR3 bases are TGTGCCACCAGCAGAGACCCGGGACAGGGTATCGAGCAGTACTTC. Amino acid sequence: CATSRDPGQGIEQYF. Complete variable domain (other parts from reference TRBV15 and TRBJ2-7): DAMVIQNPRYQVTQFGKPVTLSCSQTLNHNVMYWYQQKSSQAPKLLFHYYDKDFNNEADTPDNFQSRRPNTSFCFLDIRSPGLGDTAMYLCATSRDPGQGIEQYFGPGTRLTVT.

The chain couples TRBV12-3 or TRBV12-4 to TRBJ1-2, with 9 bases that match TRBD1. J was trimmed by 11 bases and V by 4 bases; bases with no gene match: 14. There are 15 residues in the CDR3. CDR3 bases: TGTGCCAGCAGTTCCACCGGGACAGGGTCTTTCGGTTACACCTTC. Residues: CASSSTGTGSFGYTF.

The CDR3: CASSQTPRRTSGGFNEQFF. CDR3 bases: TGTGCCAGCAGCCAAACCCCCCGACGGACGAGCGGGGGGTTCAATGAGCAGTTCTTC. J is TRBJ2-1 and V is TRBV7-3; 9 bases are a match to TRBD2. The germline V gene encodes CDR1 SGHTA and CDR2 FQGTGA. The CDR3 is made up of 19 amino acids. The J segment lost 6 bases and the V segment lost 5 bases, leaving 20 bases of the junction unmatched.

The chain uses TRBV20-1 and TRBJ2-1; D unclear. V lost 5 bases and J lost 3, with 20 bases in between. The CDR3 is made up of 16 amino acids. Germline V gives CDR1 DFQATT, CDR2 SNEGSKA (reference sequence). Here the CDR3 reads CSADRKTRLVYNEQFF. CDR3 DNA sequence: TGCAGTGCTGACCGAAAGACACGGCTCGTCTACAATGAGCAGTTCTTC.

Concerning this clonotype itself: Its ends do not fully match the called genes, so a read error is possible. The V gene is TRBV6-5, the J gene TRBJ1-1; 7 bases align to TRBD1. This CDR3 is 15 amino acids long. Germline V CDR1 and CDR2: MNHEY, SVGAGI. The CDR3 protein is CASSYQGVGPTEASF. The CDR3 DNA reads as TGTGCCAGCAGTTACCAGGGGGTGGGTCCCACTGAAGCTTCCTTT.

The rearrangement links TRBV3-1 to TRBJ2-3, with a weak D call TRBD2 (6 bases). V was pared by 3 bases and J by 3 bases, with 13 bases between. The CDR3 is 15 amino acids. Germline assignment: CDR1 LGHDT and CDR2 YNNKEL (reference sequence). CDR3 sequence: CASSQVGLPTDTQYF. The CDR3 coding sequence is TGTGCCAGCAGCCAGGTAGGACTACCAACAGATACGCAGTATTTT.

The gene calls are TRBV12-3 or TRBV12-4 and TRBJ1-2, with D unresolved. The CDR3 has 13 amino acids. V was trimmed by 6 bases and J by 8 bases, leaving 16 bases between them. In nucleotides, the CDR3 is TGTGCCAGCAGCCCTGGGGTCTTTGGGGGCTACACCTTC. This gives the protein CASSPGVFGGYTF.

The J gene is TRBJ1-1, the V gene TRBV11-1, with 8 bases matching TRBD1. With V trimmed by 2 bases and J by 0 bases, 5 bases remained unmatched. Germline CDR1 is SGHAT and CDR2 is FQDESV (reference sequence). CDR3 size: 16 residues. CDR3 region: CASSLRTGMMNTEAFF. The CDR3 bases are TGTGCCAGCAGCTTAAGGACAGGGATGATGAACACTGAAGCTTTCTTT.

This clonotype was found a few times. V usage is TRBV20-1 and J usage is TRBJ1-2; D is ambiguous. Germline V gene lookup returns CDR1 DFQATT and CDR2 SNEGSKA (reference sequence). The CDR3 runs 11 residues. V was clipped by 3 bases and J by 8 bases, with 10 bases between them. CDR3 nucleotide sequence: TGCAGTGCTAGTCTAGGGAGGGGCTACACCTTC. Translation: CSASLGRGYTF.

V usage is TRBV12-3 or TRBV12-4 and J usage is TRBJ1-1; tentative D call: TRBD1 (6 bases). The V gene lost 6 bases and the J gene lost 6 bases, with 17 bases spanning the gap. This CDR3 contains 14 residues. CDR3 protein: CASSARGVLPEAFF. Written as DNA, the CDR3 is TGTGCCAGCAGCGCCAGGGGTGTCTTGCCTGAAGCTTTCTTT.

This clonotype turned up a few times. This rearrangement joins TRBV7-8 to TRBJ2-1; 10 positions match TRBD1. The junction had 9 bases not matched to a gene; V was cut back by 7 bases and J by 3 bases. The CDR3 has 16 residues. The germline CDR1 and CDR2 sequences are SGHVS and FQNEAQ. The chain's CDR3 is CASNPTGQGVYNEQFF. DNA of the CDR3: TGTGCCAGCAACCCAACCGGACAGGGGGTCTACAATGAGCAGTTCTTC.

As regards this clonotype: An end of the junction does not agree with germline; a read error may underlie this. The chain uses TRBV6-5 and TRBJ1-2, with D tentatively TRBD1 (6 bases). CDR3 length: 14 residues. Germline V gives CDR1 MNHEY, CDR2 SVGAGI. CDR3 coding DNA: TGTGCCGGCAGGACCGGGGGCGCAGGCTATGGCTACACCTTC. This encodes CAGRTGGAGYGYTF.

The sample holds many counts of this clonotype. The genes are TRBV10-3 and TRBJ1-2; 7 bases align to TRBD1. The CDR3 loop spans 13 amino acids. J gave up 4 bases and V 5 bases, and 4 bases lay outside the gene matches. The V gene's germline CDR1 is ENHRY and CDR2 SYGVKD. DNA of the CDR3: TGTGCCATCAGTCCCGGGACAGCCTATGGCTACACCTTC. This translates into CAISPGTAYGYTF.

The gene calls are TRBV12-3 or TRBV12-4 and TRBJ2-3, with D possibly called TRBD1 or TRBD2 (5 bases each). This CDR3 has 15 amino acids. V gave up 6 bases and J gave up 5 bases, with 18 bases separating them. The CDR3 sequence: CASSRGVGVGDTQYF. Written as DNA, the CDR3 is TGTGCCAGCAGCCGAGGGGTGGGGGTAGGAGATACGCAGTATTTT.

The V call is TRBV28, the J call TRBJ2-3, with a possible D match to TRBD2 (6 bases). The germline CDR1 and CDR2 sequences are MDHEN and SYDVKM. CDR3 length: 15 amino acids. V shed 6 bases and J shed 5 bases, with 18 bases lying between them. CDR3 nucleotide sequence: TGTGCCAGCAGACTGGGACCGGGGAGGAGAGATACGCAGTATTTT. Amino acid sequence: CASRLGPGRRDTQYF.

This chain links TRBV4-1 with TRBJ2-5, with D perhaps matching TRBD2 (5 bases). CDR3 length: 13 residues. V shed 3 bases and J shed 5 bases, with 10 bases lying between them. In germline, CDR1 is MGHRA, CDR2 YSYEKL. The CDR3 here is CASSQWTGETQYF. CDR3 DNA sequence: TGCGCCAGCAGCCAGTGGACGGGGGAGACCCAGTACTTC.

The CDR3 spells CASSQVGQGHSPLHF. The CDR3 coding sequence is TGTGCCAGCAGCCAAGTGGGACAGGGACATTCACCCCTCCACTTT. The rearrangement joins TRBV3-1 to TRBJ1-6; 9 bases align to TRBD1. With 1 base clipped from V and 8 bases from J, the junction kept 3 bases outside the gene matches. Looked up from germline, CDR1 is LGHDT and CDR2 is YNNKEL (reference sequence). This CDR3 comprises 15 residues.

There are many counts of this clonotype. The chain employs TRBV4-3 and TRBJ2-7; D assignment may be TRBD1 or TRBD2 (5 bases each). This CDR3 has 18 amino acids. V lost 0 bases, J lost 3 bases, and 21 bases lay in between. CDR1 and CDR2 from the germline V gene are LGHNA and YSLEER. DNA of the CDR3: TGCGCCAGCAGCCAAGATCTCAATCGTTGGGACGGGTTCTACGAGCAGTACTTC. Amino acids: CASSQDLNRWDGFYEQYF.

This chain uses TRBV18 with TRBJ1-4; 8 nucleotides agree with TRBD1. The CDR3 runs 18 residues. The ends lost 6 bases at V and 3 bases at J; junction bases unmatched: 15. Germline V gives CDR1 KGHSH, CDR2 LQKENI. The CDR3 sequence: CASSQRRQGTAANEKLFF. CDR3 coding DNA: TGTGCCAGCTCCCAAAGGCGACAGGGGACGGCGGCTAATGAAAAACTGTTTTTT. The complete variable domain, with remaining parts taken from reference TRBV18 and TRBJ1-4, reads NAGVMQNPRHLVRRRGQEARLRCSPMKGHSHVYWYRQLPEEGLKFMVYLQKENIIDESGMPKERFSAEFPKEGPSILRIQQVVRGDSAAYFCASSQRRQGTAANEKLFFGSGTQLSVL.